A selection of T cell receptor beta chains follows, all from one sample in a study of neoadjuvant anti-PD-1 for oral cavity cancer. The table came from immunoSEQ multiplex PCR; TCRdb's copy has only in-frame clones and leaves some out. The sample has around 14,000 clones; about 73% are singletons. Source: PBMCs, taken before nivolumab (anti-PD-1) treatment. Source of these receptors: a person aged 40-85 years with oral cavity squamous cell carcinoma. Each CDR3 is given with its conserved first and last residue. The order of the fields is V gene, D gene, J gene, clone size, CDR3 DNA, CDR3 protein. The D gene is left open where the match is weak. Only part of the rows carry a size: once, few, many, or a class if the clone is expanded.

v_call: TRBV9; d_call: -; j_call: TRBJ2-3; clone_size: once; cdr3_nt: TGTGCCAGCAGCCCGCGACTGGGTGTAGATACGCAGTATTTT; cdr3_aa: CASSPRLGVDTQYF
v_call: TRBV11-3; d_call: -; j_call: TRBJ2-2; clone_size: -; cdr3_nt: TGTGCCAGCAGCATACGCACAGGGACCGGGGAGCTGTTTTTT; cdr3_aa: CASSIRTGTGELFF
v_call: TRBV28; d_call: -; j_call: TRBJ1-1; clone_size: -; cdr3_nt: TGTGCCAGCAGTACCTCCGATGCGAGACGCTACACTGAAGCTTTCTTT; cdr3_aa: CASSTSDARRYTEAFF
v_call: TRBV25-1; d_call: TRBD1; j_call: TRBJ1-5; clone_size: -; cdr3_nt: TGTGCCAGCAGGGGGGGGACAGCTAGCAATCAGCCCCAGCATTTT; cdr3_aa: CASRGGTASNQPQHF
v_call: TRBV5-4; d_call: -; j_call: TRBJ1-1; clone_size: few; cdr3_nt: TGTGCCAGCAGCTTCACACGGAACACTGAAGCTTTCTTT; cdr3_aa: CASSFTRNTEAFF
v_call: TRBV27; d_call: -; j_call: TRBJ2-7; clone_size: few; cdr3_nt: TGTGCCAGCAGTCCCCACCTCATTGGGTTCCTTAGGGAAGAGCAGTACTTC; cdr3_aa: CASSPHLIGFLREEQYF
v_call: TRBV5-4; d_call: -; j_call: TRBJ1-2; clone_size: few; cdr3_nt: TGTGCCAGCAGCCCAGGCGGCGGCCTCTTCCGCGGCTACACCTTC; cdr3_aa: CASSPGGGLFRGYTF
v_call: TRBV2; d_call: TRBD1; j_call: TRBJ1-4; clone_size: once; cdr3_nt: TGTGCCAGCGGTAGCGTCCCGGGACAGGGTGGTAATGAAAAACTGTTTTTT; cdr3_aa: CASGSVPGQGGNEKLFF
v_call: TRBV4-2; d_call: TRBD1; j_call: TRBJ1-2; clone_size: -; cdr3_nt: TGTGCCAGCAGCCAAGATCCTACGACAGGGCTGCTGGGTGGCTACACCTTC; cdr3_aa: CASSQDPTTGLLGGYTF
v_call: TRBV6-5; d_call: -; j_call: TRBJ1-6; clone_size: few; cdr3_nt: TGTGCCAGCAGGCCTTCCAGGGACCGGAATTCACCCCTCCACTTT; cdr3_aa: CASRPSRDRNSPLHF
v_call: TRBV5-6; d_call: -; j_call: TRBJ1-2; clone_size: few; cdr3_nt: TGTGCCAGCAGCGGGGGGCCAGGCCTTGTCCTCTATGGCTACACCTTC; cdr3_aa: CASSGGPGLVLYGYTF
v_call: TRBV28; d_call: -; j_call: TRBJ1-4; clone_size: once; cdr3_nt: TGTGCCAGCAGTTTTCAGGACGGCTCAACTAATGAAAAACTGTTTTTT; cdr3_aa: CASSFQDGSTNEKLFF
v_call: TRBV10-1; d_call: -; j_call: TRBJ1-1; clone_size: few; cdr3_nt: TGCGCCAGCAGTGAGAGGGGTTCCAACACTGAAGCTTTCTTT; cdr3_aa: CASSERGSNTEAFF
v_call: TRBV7-9; d_call: -; j_call: TRBJ1-4; clone_size: few; cdr3_nt: TGTGCCAGCAGCCTCGAGCTAAGGGAAAAACTGTTTTTT; cdr3_aa: CASSLELREKLFF
v_call: TRBV7-9; d_call: -; j_call: TRBJ1-5; clone_size: -; cdr3_nt: TGTGCCAGCAGCTTAGAGATAGATCAGCCCCAGCATTTT; cdr3_aa: CASSLEIDQPQHF
v_call: TRBV30; d_call: TRBD1; j_call: TRBJ1-2; clone_size: -; cdr3_nt: TGTGCCTGGAGCGATGGGGCAGGGGGGTACTATGGCTACACCTTC; cdr3_aa: CAWSDGAGGYYGYTF
v_call: TRBV29-1; d_call: -; j_call: TRBJ1-5; clone_size: -; cdr3_nt: TGCAGCGTTGGTACAGTAAATAGCAATCAGCCCCAGCATTTT; cdr3_aa: CSVGTVNSNQPQHF
v_call: TRBV19; d_call: -; j_call: TRBJ1-2; clone_size: -; cdr3_nt: TGTGCCAGTAGTATACCGAGTGGCTACACCTTC; cdr3_aa: CASSIPSGYTF
v_call: TRBV27; d_call: -; j_call: TRBJ2-5; clone_size: -; cdr3_nt: TGTGCCAGCAGTATACGCCGTAGGGAACAAGAGACCCAGTACTTC; cdr3_aa: CASSIRRREQETQYF
v_call: TRBV7-8; d_call: -; j_call: TRBJ2-4; clone_size: once; cdr3_nt: TGTGCCAGCAGCTTAAAAGGGGGTCCAAGAGCCAAAAACATTCAGTACTTC; cdr3_aa: CASSLKGGPRAKNIQYF
v_call: TRBV30; d_call: -; j_call: TRBJ2-1; clone_size: -; cdr3_nt: TGTGCCTGGAGACTTGGACTACTATTGGAGTTCTTC; cdr3_aa: CAWRLGLLLEFF
v_call: TRBV6-1; d_call: TRBD2; j_call: TRBJ2-1; clone_size: -; cdr3_nt: TGTGCCAGCAGTCTCGGGGGGAACTCATACAATGAGCAGTTCTTC; cdr3_aa: CASSLGGNSYNEQFF
v_call: TRBV28; d_call: TRBD1; j_call: TRBJ2-7; clone_size: -; cdr3_nt: TGTGCCAGCAACCCGGGACAGGCATTCTACGAGCAGTACTTC; cdr3_aa: CASNPGQAFYEQYF
v_call: TRBV6-5; d_call: -; j_call: TRBJ1-2; clone_size: -; cdr3_nt: TGTGCCAGCCAAGGGGGGGCTGGCTACACCTTC; cdr3_aa: CASQGGAGYTF
v_call: TRBV5-1; d_call: -; j_call: TRBJ1-5; clone_size: -; cdr3_nt: TGCGCCAGCAGCTTAGGAGGGGTCAATCAGCCCCAGCATTTT; cdr3_aa: CASSLGGVNQPQHF
v_call: TRBV7-9; d_call: TRBD2; j_call: TRBJ2-7; clone_size: once; cdr3_nt: TGTGCCAGCAGCTTAGCCCACGGGGGGAACTTCTACGAGCAGTACTTC; cdr3_aa: CASSLAHGGNFYEQYF
v_call: TRBV7-8; d_call: -; j_call: TRBJ1-3; clone_size: -; cdr3_nt: TGTGCCAGCAGCCCCCGGCGGCCTTTCTCTGGAAACACCATATATTTT; cdr3_aa: CASSPRRPFSGNTIYF
v_call: TRBV6-5; d_call: TRBD1; j_call: TRBJ1-4; clone_size: -; cdr3_nt: TGTGCCAGCACCATAGGTGGGACAGGGAGCGAAAAACTGTTTTTT; cdr3_aa: CASTIGGTGSEKLFF
v_call: TRBV6-1; d_call: TRBD1; j_call: TRBJ1-2; clone_size: few; cdr3_nt: TGTGCCAGCAGTGAAACGACAGGGGACTATGGCTACACCTTC; cdr3_aa: CASSETTGDYGYTF
v_call: TRBV11-2; d_call: -; j_call: TRBJ1-4; clone_size: -; cdr3_nt: TGTGCCAGCAGCTTCCCCGGGACTGAAGAAAAACTGTTTTTT; cdr3_aa: CASSFPGTEEKLFF
v_call: TRBV4-2; d_call: -; j_call: TRBJ1-1; clone_size: -; cdr3_nt: TGTGCCAGCAGCGCATATGAGAGCACTGAAGCTTTCTTT; cdr3_aa: CASSAYESTEAFF
v_call: TRBV23-1; d_call: -; j_call: TRBJ1-6; clone_size: -; cdr3_nt: TGCGCCAGCAAAACAGGGAGCTCCTATAATTCACCCCTCCACTTT; cdr3_aa: CASKTGSSYNSPLHF
v_call: TRBV11-2; d_call: TRBD1; j_call: TRBJ2-5; clone_size: -; cdr3_nt: TGTGCCAGCAGCAAGACAGGGGCCAGCAAAGAGACCCAGTACTTC; cdr3_aa: CASSKTGASKETQYF
v_call: TRBV5-6; d_call: -; j_call: TRBJ1-2; clone_size: -; cdr3_nt: TGTGCCAGCAGCTCCAAGGTAGACACAACCTCTAACTATGGCTACACCTTC; cdr3_aa: CASSSKVDTTSNYGYTF
v_call: TRBV11-2; d_call: TRBD2; j_call: TRBJ2-1; clone_size: -; cdr3_nt: TGTGCCAGCATTGTAGGGAGCGGGAGCTACAATGAGCAGTTCTTC; cdr3_aa: CASIVGSGSYNEQFF
v_call: TRBV29-1; d_call: TRBD1; j_call: TRBJ1-2; clone_size: -; cdr3_nt: TGCAGCGTCCAGACAGGGATGGGAGGCTACACCTTC; cdr3_aa: CSVQTGMGGYTF
v_call: TRBV6-1; d_call: -; j_call: TRBJ1-2; clone_size: -; cdr3_nt: TGTGCCAGCACCCCAGACAGCTATGGCTACACCTTC; cdr3_aa: CASTPDSYGYTF
v_call: TRBV6-1; d_call: -; j_call: TRBJ2-5; clone_size: once; cdr3_nt: TGTGCCAGCAGAAATACGGGGAAGACCCAGTACTTC; cdr3_aa: CASRNTGKTQYF
v_call: TRBV2; d_call: -; j_call: TRBJ2-3; clone_size: -; cdr3_nt: TGTGCCAGCAGTGAATATGCAGATACGCAGTATTTT; cdr3_aa: CASSEYADTQYF
v_call: TRBV2; d_call: TRBD2; j_call: TRBJ2-1; clone_size: once; cdr3_nt: TGTGCCAGCAGTGTAGCGGGAGGGCGGTACAATGAGCAGTTCTTC; cdr3_aa: CASSVAGGRYNEQFF
v_call: TRBV19; d_call: -; j_call: TRBJ1-2; clone_size: few; cdr3_nt: TGTGCCAGTAGGCAGGGGCCCAACTATGGCTACACCTTC; cdr3_aa: CASRQGPNYGYTF
v_call: TRBV19; d_call: TRBD2; j_call: TRBJ2-1; clone_size: few; cdr3_nt: TGTGCCAGTAGTCCTAGGGGGACTAGCTTTTACAATGAGCAGTTCTTC; cdr3_aa: CASSPRGTSFYNEQFF
v_call: TRBV19; d_call: TRBD1; j_call: TRBJ2-7; clone_size: -; cdr3_nt: TGTGCCAGTACAGGGGGCCCGGTGAGGGAGCAGTACTTC; cdr3_aa: CASTGGPVREQYF
v_call: TRBV7-9; d_call: -; j_call: TRBJ1-1; clone_size: -; cdr3_nt: TGTGCCAGCAGCTCCGCACAGGGAGCGAACACTGAAGCTTTCTTT; cdr3_aa: CASSSAQGANTEAFF
v_call: TRBV2; d_call: -; j_call: TRBJ1-1; clone_size: -; cdr3_nt: TGTGCCAGCAGTGTCCGGACAGTATATCTTTTCTTT; cdr3_aa: CASSVRTVYLFF
v_call: TRBV25-1; d_call: -; j_call: TRBJ2-3; clone_size: -; cdr3_nt: TGTGCCAGCAGTGAAATGGGTCTAGATACGCAGTATTTT; cdr3_aa: CASSEMGLDTQYF
v_call: TRBV7-9; d_call: TRBD1; j_call: TRBJ1-5; clone_size: -; cdr3_nt: TGTGCCAGCAGCCGGACAGGAGGCAATCAGCCCCAGCATTTT; cdr3_aa: CASSRTGGNQPQHF
v_call: TRBV6-5; d_call: -; j_call: TRBJ1-2; clone_size: few; cdr3_nt: TGTGCCAGCAGCCCCAGGAGGCGCGAAGGAGGCGGCTACACCTTC; cdr3_aa: CASSPRRREGGGYTF
v_call: TRBV28; d_call: -; j_call: TRBJ1-1; clone_size: few; cdr3_nt: TGTGCCAGCCCAGGGGAGGGACGGAACACTGAAGCTTTCTTT; cdr3_aa: CASPGEGRNTEAFF
v_call: TRBV28; d_call: -; j_call: TRBJ2-7; clone_size: -; cdr3_nt: TGTGCCAGCAGTTTAAATCTGGGGGCCTACGAGCAGTACTTC; cdr3_aa: CASSLNLGAYEQYF